One sample yielded the 10 T cell receptor beta chains listed below, sequenced in a study of blood T cell repertoires in COVID-19. Sequencing was performed with immunoSEQ multiplex PCR; in TCRdb, only in-frame clones are kept and a portion is missing. The sample includes about 170,000 clones, around 83% of them seen just once. Input material: PBMCs or T cells enriched from blood (not recorded which). These receptors were taken from a woman aged 45-65 years in a cohort exposed to, infected with or recovered from COVID-19 (not recorded which).

The V and J genes are TRBV4-3 and TRBJ2-1; D is ambiguous. Germline assignment: CDR1 LGHNA and CDR2 YSLEER. The CDR3 consists of 16 residues. Trimming took off 1 base at V and 0 bases at J, with 10 bases between the two ends. The CDR3 bases are TGCGCCAGCAGCCAAGGAGCTGTTAACTCCTACAATGAGCAGTTCTTC. Translated: CASSQGAVNSYNEQFF.

The rearrangement links TRBV28 to TRBJ1-5, with TRBD1 as a possible D gene (6 bases). Trimming pared 7 bases from V and 3 bases from J, leaving 7 bases between. The CDR3 covers 12 residues. The germline CDR1 and CDR2 sequences are MDHEN and SYDVKM. The CDR3 protein is CASTGDNQPQHF. DNA for the CDR3: TGTGCCAGCACAGGGGACAATCAGCCCCAGCATTTT.

This sequence joins TRBV2 and TRBJ1-5; D is uncertain. Germline V gives CDR1 SNHLY, CDR2 FYNNEI. The germline V and J ends were trimmed by 4 bases and 1 base, with 2 bases remaining between them. This CDR3 has 12 residues. For the CDR3, the DNA is TGTGCCAGCAGTGCGAGCAATCAGCCCCAGCATTTT. Translation: CASSASNQPQHF. Variable domain in full (rest from reference TRBV2 and TRBJ1-5): EPEVTQTPSHQVTQMGQEVILRCVPISNHLYFYWYRQILGQKVEFLVSFYNNEISEKSEIFDDQFSVERPDGSNFTLKIRSTKLEDSAMYFCASSASNQPQHFGDGTRLSIL.

This rearrangement joins TRBV2 to TRBJ2-7; maybe TRBD1 (6 bases). Germline lookup yields CDR1 SNHLY and CDR2 FYNNEI. Trimming left V 3 bases short and J 4 bases short, with 10 bases between. This CDR3 has 13 residues. The CDR3 region has the DNA TGTGCCAGCAGTGAGTCAGGGGAGTACGAGCAGTACTTC. It specifies CASSESGEYEQYF.

The chain employs TRBV19 and TRBJ2-6, with D unclear. Between the trimmed V and J ends, which lost 4 bases and 0 bases, there was a span of 4 bases. Germline assignment: CDR1 LNHDA and CDR2 SQIVND (reference sequence). CDR3 size: 14 residues. The CDR3 DNA sequence: TGTGCCAGTAGTAGGCCCTCTGGGGCCAACGTCCTGACTTTC. The encoded protein is CASSRPSGANVLTF.

The gene calls are TRBV6-1 and TRBJ1-2; D possibly corresponds to TRBD1 (6 bases). Germline CDR1 MNHNS, CDR2 SASEGT. V was pared by 2 bases and J by 3 bases, with 7 bases between. The CDR3 is 13 residues long. DNA of the CDR3: TGTGCCAGCAGTGAACAGGGGCACTATGGCTACACCTTC. Protein: CASSEQGHYGYTF.

The chain couples TRBV19 to TRBJ2-1; D not resolved. The CDR3 contains 14 residues. Between the trimmed V and J ends, which lost 5 bases and 0 bases, there was a span of 8 bases. Germline loops: CDR1 LNHDA, CDR2 SQIVND (reference sequence). CDR3 sequence: CASSAPSSYNEQFF. The CDR3 DNA is TGTGCCAGTAGTGCGCCGAGCTCCTACAATGAGCAGTTCTTC.

Only a few counts were recorded for this clone. Other DNA sequences from this sample encode an identical CDR3 as well. The chain joins TRBV19 to TRBJ2-1; no clear D. The V gene lost 4 bases and the J gene lost 0 bases, with 7 bases spanning the gap. The germline CDR1 and CDR2 sequences are LNHDA and SQIVND (reference sequence). This CDR3 has 14 residues. This CDR3 reads CASSSSSSYNEQFF. CDR3 in DNA: TGTGCCAGTAGTAGCTCTAGCTCCTACAATGAGCAGTTCTTC.

CDR3 residues: CASSQQPIRGGTEAFF. The CDR3 DNA reads TGTGCCAGCAGCCAGCAACCAATCAGGGGTGGGACTGAAGCTTTCTTT. J is TRBJ1-1 and V is TRBV7-3, with D perhaps TRBD1 (6 bases). The CDR3 runs to 16 residues. CDR1 and CDR2 from the germline V gene are SGHTA and FQGTGA. V lost 5 bases, J lost 5 bases, and 21 bases lay in between.

The V call is TRBV6-5, the J call TRBJ1-1; TRBD1 might be the D (6 bases). Germline CDR1 MNHEY, CDR2 SVGAGI. This CDR3 region has 14 residues. V was shortened by 7 bases and J by 4 bases, with 16 bases between the two germline ends. CDR3 sequence: CASKRAGAGTEAFF. In DNA, the CDR3 is TGTGCCAGCAAAAGGGCAGGGGCGGGCACTGAAGCTTTCTTT.